The rows below give T cell receptor beta chains drawn from one sample of a study of response to subunit inactivated influenza vaccine. In TCRdb, the RT-PCR reads were re-called with MiXCR into one record per CDR3 protein. This table has about 190,000 distinct CDR3 sequences, 13% to 15% appearing once. The specimen comprised CD8+ T cells sorted from PBMCs, sampled roughly 5 days after vaccination. These receptor sequences come from a man aged 50-60 years who received an inactivated influenza vaccine. Both conserved end residues are part of each CDR3. D genes are given only for firm matches. Expanded clones get a size class; other rows say once, few or many, or leave the size out.

j_call: TRBJ2-3
v_call: TRBV20-1
clone_size: .
d_call: .
cdr3_nt: TGCAGTGCTAGAGACAGAGGTGAGGGGGATACGCAGTATTTT
cdr3_aa: CSARDRGEGDTQYF

j_call: TRBJ2-6
v_call: TRBV27
clone_size: .
d_call: .
cdr3_nt: TGTGCCTCGGGGACCGCCTCTGGGGCCAACGTCCTGACTTTC
cdr3_aa: CASGTASGANVLTF

j_call: TRBJ2-1
v_call: TRBV7-9
clone_size: few
d_call: .
cdr3_nt: TGTGCCAGCAGCCAGAGTCGGCAGGCAAGCTCCTACAATGAGCAGTTCTTC
cdr3_aa: CASSQSRQASSYNEQFF

j_call: TRBJ1-2
v_call: TRBV7-9
clone_size: few
d_call: .
cdr3_nt: TGTGCCAGCAGCTTGGGGGTGGGGCTCGGTGGCTACACCTTC
cdr3_aa: CASSLGVGLGGYTF

j_call: TRBJ2-1
v_call: TRBV7-9
clone_size: .
d_call: .
cdr3_nt: TGTGCCAGCAGCTACTGGACTGGTGATGAGCAGTTCTTC
cdr3_aa: CASSYWTGDEQFF

j_call: TRBJ2-1
v_call: TRBV27
clone_size: few
d_call: TRBD2
cdr3_nt: TGTGCCAGCACCCTACTAGCGGGGGGGCTGAGGGAGCAGTTCTTC
cdr3_aa: CASTLLAGGLREQFF

j_call: TRBJ2-2
v_call: TRBV9
clone_size: few
d_call: .
cdr3_nt: TGTGCCAGCACCCCATCCGGAAACACCGGGGAGCTGTTTTTT
cdr3_aa: CASTPSGNTGELFF

j_call: TRBJ2-7
v_call: TRBV20-1
clone_size: few
d_call: TRBD1
cdr3_nt: TGCAGTGCTAGAGAAGACAGGGCCACGGGGTACGAGCAGTACTTC
cdr3_aa: CSAREDRATGYEQYF

j_call: TRBJ2-7
v_call: TRBV5-6
clone_size: few
d_call: .
cdr3_nt: TGTGCCAGCGCGAAAGGTACCTACGAGCAGTACTTC
cdr3_aa: CASAKGTYEQYF

j_call: TRBJ2-7
v_call: TRBV27
clone_size: .
d_call: TRBD1
cdr3_nt: TGTGCCAGCAGTTTAATAGTGGGACAGGGGTTCTACGAGCAGTACTTC
cdr3_aa: CASSLIVGQGFYEQYF

j_call: TRBJ1-2
v_call: TRBV14
clone_size: few
d_call: TRBD1
cdr3_nt: TGTGCCAGCAGCCCAACCCAACAGGGGGCTGGCTATGGCTACACCTTC
cdr3_aa: CASSPTQQGAGYGYTF

j_call: TRBJ2-7
v_call: TRBV12-3/TRBV12-4
clone_size: many
d_call: .
cdr3_nt: TGTGCCAGCAGTCCGCGGATGAATGAGCAGTACTTC
cdr3_aa: CASSPRMNEQYF

j_call: TRBJ2-6
v_call: TRBV2
clone_size: .
d_call: .
cdr3_nt: TGTGCCCTCAGTTCTACAGGGTTATTAAACTCTGGGGCCAACGTCCTGACTTTC
cdr3_aa: CALSSTGLLNSGANVLTF

j_call: TRBJ2-5
v_call: TRBV4-2
clone_size: .
d_call: TRBD1
cdr3_nt: TGTGCCAGCAGCCAAACCGGACAGGTGGGGGAGACCCAGTACTTC
cdr3_aa: CASSQTGQVGETQYF

j_call: TRBJ2-2
v_call: TRBV7-9
clone_size: .
d_call: .
cdr3_nt: TGTGCCAGCAGCGCGGGTGGGGAGAACACCGGGGAGCTGTTTTTT
cdr3_aa: CASSAGGENTGELFF

j_call: TRBJ1-6
v_call: TRBV12-3/TRBV12-4
clone_size: .
d_call: .
cdr3_nt: TGTGCCAGCAGTTTAGGTGAACACTCAAATTCACCCCTCCACTTT
cdr3_aa: CASSLGEHSNSPLHF

j_call: TRBJ2-1
v_call: TRBV24-1
clone_size: many
d_call: .
cdr3_nt: TGTGCCACCAGTGAGGGACCGTACAATGAGCAGTTCTTC
cdr3_aa: CATSEGPYNEQFF

j_call: TRBJ2-1
v_call: TRBV4-1
clone_size: few
d_call: .
cdr3_nt: TGCGCCAGCAGCAGAAAGGGCTACAATGAGCAGTTCTTC
cdr3_aa: CASSRKGYNEQFF

j_call: TRBJ2-7
v_call: TRBV29-1
clone_size: .
d_call: .
cdr3_nt: TGCAGCGTTGTGACAGGAAATCTAAACGAGCAGTACTTC
cdr3_aa: CSVVTGNLNEQYF

j_call: TRBJ1-1
v_call: TRBV27
clone_size: few
d_call: .
cdr3_nt: TGTGCCAGCAGTTTTAGGGGCGTTACTGAAGCTTTCTTT
cdr3_aa: CASSFRGVTEAFF

j_call: TRBJ2-5
v_call: TRBV2
clone_size: few
d_call: TRBD2
cdr3_nt: TGTGCCAGCAGTACAACTAGCGGGATTTACGAGACCCAGTACTTC
cdr3_aa: CASSTTSGIYETQYF

j_call: TRBJ1-1
v_call: TRBV30
clone_size: .
d_call: .
cdr3_nt: TGTGCCTGGAGTTTGGGTACTGAAGCTTTCTTT
cdr3_aa: CAWSLGTEAFF

j_call: TRBJ1-2
v_call: TRBV15
clone_size: .
d_call: .
cdr3_nt: TGTGCCACCAGCAGTTTCAGGGACACCAACTATGGCTACACCTTC
cdr3_aa: CATSSFRDTNYGYTF